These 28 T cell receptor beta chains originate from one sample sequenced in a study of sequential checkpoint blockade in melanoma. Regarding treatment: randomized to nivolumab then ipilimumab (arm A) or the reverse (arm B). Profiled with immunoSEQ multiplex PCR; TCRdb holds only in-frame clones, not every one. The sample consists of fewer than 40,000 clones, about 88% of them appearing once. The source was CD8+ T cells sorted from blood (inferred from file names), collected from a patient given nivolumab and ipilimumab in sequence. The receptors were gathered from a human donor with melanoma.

The CDR3 DNA follows: TGTGCCAGCCCGGACAGGGTCTTCTCTGAAGCTTTCTTT. It translates to CASPDRVFSEAFF. The V gene is TRBV6-1, the J gene TRBJ1-1; TRBD1 matches 8 bases. CDR1 is MNHNS, CDR2 SASEGT, per germline. Trimming cost V 8 bases and J 6 bases; bases outside gene matches: 8. The CDR3 contains 13 residues.

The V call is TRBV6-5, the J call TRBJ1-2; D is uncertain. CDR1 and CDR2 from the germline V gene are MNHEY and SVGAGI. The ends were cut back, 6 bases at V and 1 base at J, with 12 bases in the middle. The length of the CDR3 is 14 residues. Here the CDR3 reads CASRSGFLNYGYTF. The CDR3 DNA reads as TGTGCCAGCAGGTCGGGGTTCCTTAACTATGGCTACACCTTC.

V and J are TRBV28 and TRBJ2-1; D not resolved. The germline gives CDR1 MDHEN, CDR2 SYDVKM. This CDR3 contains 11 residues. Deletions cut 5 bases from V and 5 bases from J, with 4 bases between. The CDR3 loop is CASSPNNEQFF. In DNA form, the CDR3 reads TGTGCCAGCAGTCCAAACAATGAGCAGTTCTTC. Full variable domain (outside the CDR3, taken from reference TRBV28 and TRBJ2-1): DVKVTQSSRYLVKRTGEKVFLECVQDMDHENMFWYRQDPGLGLRLIYFSYDVKMKEKGDIPEGYSVSREKKERFSLILESASTNQTSMYLCASSPNNEQFFGPGTRLTVL.

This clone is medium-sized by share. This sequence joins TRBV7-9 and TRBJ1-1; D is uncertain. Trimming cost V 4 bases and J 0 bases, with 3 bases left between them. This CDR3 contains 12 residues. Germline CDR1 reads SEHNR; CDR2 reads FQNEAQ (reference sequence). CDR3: CASSWLNTEAFF. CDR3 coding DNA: TGTGCCAGCAGCTGGCTGAACACTGAAGCTTTCTTT.

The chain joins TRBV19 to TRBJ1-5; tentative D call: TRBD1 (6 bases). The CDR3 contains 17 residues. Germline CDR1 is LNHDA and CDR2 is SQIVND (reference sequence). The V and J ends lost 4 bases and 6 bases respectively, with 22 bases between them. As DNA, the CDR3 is TGTGCCAGTAGTAATGTTAGGGCAGGGGTGTATGGTCAGCCCCAGCATTTT. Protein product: CASSNVRAGVYGQPQHF. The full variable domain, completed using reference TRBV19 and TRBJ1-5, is DGGITQSPKYLFRKEGQNVTLSCEQNLNHDAMYWYRQDPGQGLRLIYYSQIVNDFQKGDIAEGYSVSREKKESFPLTVTSAQKNPTAFYLCASSNVRAGVYGQPQHFGDGTRLSIL.

CDR3 sequence (DNA): TGTGCCAGCAGCTTAGTTCGAGCGGGAGGGGGCAATGAGCAGTTCTTC. This codes for CASSLVRAGGGNEQFF. The gene calls are TRBV7-8 and TRBJ2-1, with TRBD2 matching over 10 bases. Germline loops: CDR1 SGHVS, CDR2 FQNEAQ. The CDR3 loop spans 16 amino acids. V shed 1 base and J 6 bases; nucleotides not matched to a gene: 6.

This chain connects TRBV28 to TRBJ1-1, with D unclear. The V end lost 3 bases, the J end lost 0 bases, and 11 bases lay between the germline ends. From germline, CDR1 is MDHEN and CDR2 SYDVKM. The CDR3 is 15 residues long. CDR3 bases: TGTGCCAGCAGTTTGGCAGGACTGATGAACACTGAAGCTTTCTTT. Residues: CASSLAGLMNTEAFF.

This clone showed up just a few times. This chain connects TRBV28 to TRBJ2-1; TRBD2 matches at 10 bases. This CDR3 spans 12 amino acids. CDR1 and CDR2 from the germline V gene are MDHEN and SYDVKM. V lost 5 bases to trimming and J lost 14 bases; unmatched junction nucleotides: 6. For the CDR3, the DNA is TGTGCCAGCAGTCGTGACCTAGCGGGAGAGTTCTTC. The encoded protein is CASSRDLAGEFF.

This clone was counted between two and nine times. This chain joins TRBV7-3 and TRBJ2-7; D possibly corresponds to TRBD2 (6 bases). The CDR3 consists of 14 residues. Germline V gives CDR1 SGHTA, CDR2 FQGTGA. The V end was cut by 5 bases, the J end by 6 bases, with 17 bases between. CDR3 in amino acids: CASSAGGGPTEQYF. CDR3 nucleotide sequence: TGTGCCAGCAGCGCCGGGGGTGGGCCCACCGAGCAGTACTTC.

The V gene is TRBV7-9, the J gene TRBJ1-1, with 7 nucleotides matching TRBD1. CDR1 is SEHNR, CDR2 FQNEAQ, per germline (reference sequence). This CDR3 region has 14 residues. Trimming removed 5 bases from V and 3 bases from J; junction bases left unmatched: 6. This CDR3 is CASSHPQGDTEAFF. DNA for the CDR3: TGTGCCAGCAGCCACCCTCAGGGGGACACTGAAGCTTTCTTT.

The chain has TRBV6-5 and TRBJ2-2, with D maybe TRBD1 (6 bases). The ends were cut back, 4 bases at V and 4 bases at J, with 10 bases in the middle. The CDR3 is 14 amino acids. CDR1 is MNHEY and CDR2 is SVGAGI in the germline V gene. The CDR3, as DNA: TGTGCCAGCAGTTTCGGACAGAGCACCGGGGAGCTGTTTTTT. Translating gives CASSFGQSTGELFF.

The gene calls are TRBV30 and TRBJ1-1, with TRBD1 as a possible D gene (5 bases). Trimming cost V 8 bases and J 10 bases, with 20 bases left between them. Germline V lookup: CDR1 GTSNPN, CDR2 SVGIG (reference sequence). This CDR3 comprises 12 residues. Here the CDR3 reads CAVRWQGLGAFF. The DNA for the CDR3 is TGTGCCGTACGTTGGCAGGGACTTGGAGCTTTCTTT.

The CDR3 DNA sequence: TGTGCTAGTGGTTTGGAGAAGACAGGGAACACTGAAGCTTTCTTT. It codes for CASGLEKTGNTEAFF. The chain uses TRBV12-5 and TRBJ1-1; possibly TRBD1 for D (6 bases). V shed 1 base and J shed 1 base, with 10 bases lying between them. The CDR3 covers 15 residues. Germline CDR1 reads LGHNT; CDR2 reads FRNRAP.

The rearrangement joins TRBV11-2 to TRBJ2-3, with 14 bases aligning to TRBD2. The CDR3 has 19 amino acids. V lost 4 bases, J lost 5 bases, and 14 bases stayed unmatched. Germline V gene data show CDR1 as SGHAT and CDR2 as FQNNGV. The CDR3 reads CASSSYTLTSGRVEDTQYF. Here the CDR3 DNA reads TGTGCCAGCAGCTCCTACACACTGACTAGCGGGAGGGTTGAAGATACGCAGTATTTT. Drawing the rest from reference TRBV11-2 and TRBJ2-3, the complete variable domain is EAGVAQSPRYKIIEKRQSVAFWCNPISGHATLYWYQQILGQGPKLLIQFQNNGVVDDSQLPKDRFSAERLKGVDSTLKIQPAKLEDSAVYLCASSSYTLTSGRVEDTQYFGPGTRLTVL.

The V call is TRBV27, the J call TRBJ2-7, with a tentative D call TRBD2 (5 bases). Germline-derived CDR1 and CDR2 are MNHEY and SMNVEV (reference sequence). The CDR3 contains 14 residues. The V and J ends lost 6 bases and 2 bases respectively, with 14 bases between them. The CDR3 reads CASSFIPGTYEQYF. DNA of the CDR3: TGTGCCAGCAGCTTTATACCGGGAACCTACGAGCAGTACTTC.

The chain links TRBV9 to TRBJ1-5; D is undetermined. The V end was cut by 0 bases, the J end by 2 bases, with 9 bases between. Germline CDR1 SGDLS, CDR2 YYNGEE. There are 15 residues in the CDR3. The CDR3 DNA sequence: TGTGCCAGCAGCGTAGGCGGGGTGGGCAATCAGCCCCAGCATTTT. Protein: CASSVGGVGNQPQHF.

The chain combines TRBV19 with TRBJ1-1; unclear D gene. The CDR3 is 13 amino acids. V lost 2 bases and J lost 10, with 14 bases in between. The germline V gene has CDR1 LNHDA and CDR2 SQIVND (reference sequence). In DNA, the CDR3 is TGTGCCAGTAGTATAAATCCCCCGGAGGTAGCTTTCTTT. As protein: CASSINPPEVAFF.

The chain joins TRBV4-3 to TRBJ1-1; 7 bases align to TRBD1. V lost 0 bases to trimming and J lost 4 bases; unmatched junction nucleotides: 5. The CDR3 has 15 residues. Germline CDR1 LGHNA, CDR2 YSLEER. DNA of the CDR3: TGCGCCAGCAGCCAAGATTTGACAGGGCGCACTGAAGCTTTCTTT. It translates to CASSQDLTGRTEAFF.

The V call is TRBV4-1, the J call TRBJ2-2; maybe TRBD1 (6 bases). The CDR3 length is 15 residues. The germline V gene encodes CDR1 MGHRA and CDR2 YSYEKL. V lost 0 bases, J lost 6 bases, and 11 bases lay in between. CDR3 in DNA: TGCGCCAGCAGCCAAGAACAGGGTTTAGCCGGGGAGCTGTTTTTT. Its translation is CASSQEQGLAGELFF.

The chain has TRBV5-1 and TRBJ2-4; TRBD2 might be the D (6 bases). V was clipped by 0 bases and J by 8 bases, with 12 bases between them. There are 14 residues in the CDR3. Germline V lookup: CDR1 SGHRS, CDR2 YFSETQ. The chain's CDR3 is CASSLAGEVDIQYF. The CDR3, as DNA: TGCGCCAGCAGCTTGGCGGGAGAGGTAGACATTCAGTACTTC. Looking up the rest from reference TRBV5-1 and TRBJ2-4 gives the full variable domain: KAGVTQTPRYLIKTRGQQVTLSCSPISGHRSVSWYQQTPGQGLQFLFEYFSETQRNKGNFPGRFSGRQFSNSRSEMNVSTLELGDSALYLCASSLAGEVDIQYFGAGTRLSVL.

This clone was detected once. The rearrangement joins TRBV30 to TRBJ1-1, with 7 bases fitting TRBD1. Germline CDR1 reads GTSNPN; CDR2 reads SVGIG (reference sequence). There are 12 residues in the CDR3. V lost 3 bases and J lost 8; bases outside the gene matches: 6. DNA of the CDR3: TGTGCCTGGAGCCCGACAGGGTCCGAAGCTTTCTTT. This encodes CAWSPTGSEAFF.

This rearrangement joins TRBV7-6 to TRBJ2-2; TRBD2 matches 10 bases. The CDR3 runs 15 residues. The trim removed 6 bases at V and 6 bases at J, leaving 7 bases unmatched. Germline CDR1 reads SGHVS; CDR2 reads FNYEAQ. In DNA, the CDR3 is TGTGCCAGCAGTGGGCTAGCGGGAGAGTCCGGGGAGCTGTTTTTT. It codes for CASSGLAGESGELFF.

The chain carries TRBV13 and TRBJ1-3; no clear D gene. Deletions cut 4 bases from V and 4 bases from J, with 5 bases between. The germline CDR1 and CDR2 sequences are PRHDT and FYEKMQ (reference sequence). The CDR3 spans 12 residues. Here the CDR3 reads CASSSQGNTIYF. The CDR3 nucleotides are TGTGCCAGCAGCTCTCAGGGAAACACCATATATTTT.

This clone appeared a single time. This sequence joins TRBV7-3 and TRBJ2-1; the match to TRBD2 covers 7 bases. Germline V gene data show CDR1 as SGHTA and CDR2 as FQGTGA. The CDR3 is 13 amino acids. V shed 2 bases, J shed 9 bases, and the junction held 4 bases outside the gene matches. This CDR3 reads CASSLGRAFEQFF. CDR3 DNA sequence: TGTGCCAGCAGCTTAGGGAGGGCCTTTGAGCAGTTCTTC.

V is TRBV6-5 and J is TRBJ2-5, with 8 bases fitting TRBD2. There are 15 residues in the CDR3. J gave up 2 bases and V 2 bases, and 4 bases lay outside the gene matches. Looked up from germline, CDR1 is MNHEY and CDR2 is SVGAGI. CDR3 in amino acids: CASSYPGGTQETQYF. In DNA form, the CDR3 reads TGTGCCAGCAGTTACCCGGGGGGGACACAAGAGACCCAGTACTTC.

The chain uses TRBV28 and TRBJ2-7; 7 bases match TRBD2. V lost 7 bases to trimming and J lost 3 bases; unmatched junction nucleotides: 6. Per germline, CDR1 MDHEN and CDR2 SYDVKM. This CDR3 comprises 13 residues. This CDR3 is CASTYRGVYEQYF. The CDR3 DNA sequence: TGTGCCAGCACTTACCGGGGGGTCTACGAGCAGTACTTC.

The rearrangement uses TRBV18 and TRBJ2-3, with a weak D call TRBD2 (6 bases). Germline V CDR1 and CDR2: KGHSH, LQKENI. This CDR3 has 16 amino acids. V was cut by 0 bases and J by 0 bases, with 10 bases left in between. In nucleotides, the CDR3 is TGTGCCAGCTCACCACCTAGCGGTTCTAGCACAGATACGCAGTATTTT. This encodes CASSPPSGSSTDTQYF.

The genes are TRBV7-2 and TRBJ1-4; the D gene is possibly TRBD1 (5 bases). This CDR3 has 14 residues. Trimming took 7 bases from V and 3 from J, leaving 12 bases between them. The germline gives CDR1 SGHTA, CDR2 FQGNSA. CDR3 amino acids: CASTQGWPNEKLFF. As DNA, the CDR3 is TGTGCCAGCACCCAGGGTTGGCCTAATGAAAAACTGTTTTTT.